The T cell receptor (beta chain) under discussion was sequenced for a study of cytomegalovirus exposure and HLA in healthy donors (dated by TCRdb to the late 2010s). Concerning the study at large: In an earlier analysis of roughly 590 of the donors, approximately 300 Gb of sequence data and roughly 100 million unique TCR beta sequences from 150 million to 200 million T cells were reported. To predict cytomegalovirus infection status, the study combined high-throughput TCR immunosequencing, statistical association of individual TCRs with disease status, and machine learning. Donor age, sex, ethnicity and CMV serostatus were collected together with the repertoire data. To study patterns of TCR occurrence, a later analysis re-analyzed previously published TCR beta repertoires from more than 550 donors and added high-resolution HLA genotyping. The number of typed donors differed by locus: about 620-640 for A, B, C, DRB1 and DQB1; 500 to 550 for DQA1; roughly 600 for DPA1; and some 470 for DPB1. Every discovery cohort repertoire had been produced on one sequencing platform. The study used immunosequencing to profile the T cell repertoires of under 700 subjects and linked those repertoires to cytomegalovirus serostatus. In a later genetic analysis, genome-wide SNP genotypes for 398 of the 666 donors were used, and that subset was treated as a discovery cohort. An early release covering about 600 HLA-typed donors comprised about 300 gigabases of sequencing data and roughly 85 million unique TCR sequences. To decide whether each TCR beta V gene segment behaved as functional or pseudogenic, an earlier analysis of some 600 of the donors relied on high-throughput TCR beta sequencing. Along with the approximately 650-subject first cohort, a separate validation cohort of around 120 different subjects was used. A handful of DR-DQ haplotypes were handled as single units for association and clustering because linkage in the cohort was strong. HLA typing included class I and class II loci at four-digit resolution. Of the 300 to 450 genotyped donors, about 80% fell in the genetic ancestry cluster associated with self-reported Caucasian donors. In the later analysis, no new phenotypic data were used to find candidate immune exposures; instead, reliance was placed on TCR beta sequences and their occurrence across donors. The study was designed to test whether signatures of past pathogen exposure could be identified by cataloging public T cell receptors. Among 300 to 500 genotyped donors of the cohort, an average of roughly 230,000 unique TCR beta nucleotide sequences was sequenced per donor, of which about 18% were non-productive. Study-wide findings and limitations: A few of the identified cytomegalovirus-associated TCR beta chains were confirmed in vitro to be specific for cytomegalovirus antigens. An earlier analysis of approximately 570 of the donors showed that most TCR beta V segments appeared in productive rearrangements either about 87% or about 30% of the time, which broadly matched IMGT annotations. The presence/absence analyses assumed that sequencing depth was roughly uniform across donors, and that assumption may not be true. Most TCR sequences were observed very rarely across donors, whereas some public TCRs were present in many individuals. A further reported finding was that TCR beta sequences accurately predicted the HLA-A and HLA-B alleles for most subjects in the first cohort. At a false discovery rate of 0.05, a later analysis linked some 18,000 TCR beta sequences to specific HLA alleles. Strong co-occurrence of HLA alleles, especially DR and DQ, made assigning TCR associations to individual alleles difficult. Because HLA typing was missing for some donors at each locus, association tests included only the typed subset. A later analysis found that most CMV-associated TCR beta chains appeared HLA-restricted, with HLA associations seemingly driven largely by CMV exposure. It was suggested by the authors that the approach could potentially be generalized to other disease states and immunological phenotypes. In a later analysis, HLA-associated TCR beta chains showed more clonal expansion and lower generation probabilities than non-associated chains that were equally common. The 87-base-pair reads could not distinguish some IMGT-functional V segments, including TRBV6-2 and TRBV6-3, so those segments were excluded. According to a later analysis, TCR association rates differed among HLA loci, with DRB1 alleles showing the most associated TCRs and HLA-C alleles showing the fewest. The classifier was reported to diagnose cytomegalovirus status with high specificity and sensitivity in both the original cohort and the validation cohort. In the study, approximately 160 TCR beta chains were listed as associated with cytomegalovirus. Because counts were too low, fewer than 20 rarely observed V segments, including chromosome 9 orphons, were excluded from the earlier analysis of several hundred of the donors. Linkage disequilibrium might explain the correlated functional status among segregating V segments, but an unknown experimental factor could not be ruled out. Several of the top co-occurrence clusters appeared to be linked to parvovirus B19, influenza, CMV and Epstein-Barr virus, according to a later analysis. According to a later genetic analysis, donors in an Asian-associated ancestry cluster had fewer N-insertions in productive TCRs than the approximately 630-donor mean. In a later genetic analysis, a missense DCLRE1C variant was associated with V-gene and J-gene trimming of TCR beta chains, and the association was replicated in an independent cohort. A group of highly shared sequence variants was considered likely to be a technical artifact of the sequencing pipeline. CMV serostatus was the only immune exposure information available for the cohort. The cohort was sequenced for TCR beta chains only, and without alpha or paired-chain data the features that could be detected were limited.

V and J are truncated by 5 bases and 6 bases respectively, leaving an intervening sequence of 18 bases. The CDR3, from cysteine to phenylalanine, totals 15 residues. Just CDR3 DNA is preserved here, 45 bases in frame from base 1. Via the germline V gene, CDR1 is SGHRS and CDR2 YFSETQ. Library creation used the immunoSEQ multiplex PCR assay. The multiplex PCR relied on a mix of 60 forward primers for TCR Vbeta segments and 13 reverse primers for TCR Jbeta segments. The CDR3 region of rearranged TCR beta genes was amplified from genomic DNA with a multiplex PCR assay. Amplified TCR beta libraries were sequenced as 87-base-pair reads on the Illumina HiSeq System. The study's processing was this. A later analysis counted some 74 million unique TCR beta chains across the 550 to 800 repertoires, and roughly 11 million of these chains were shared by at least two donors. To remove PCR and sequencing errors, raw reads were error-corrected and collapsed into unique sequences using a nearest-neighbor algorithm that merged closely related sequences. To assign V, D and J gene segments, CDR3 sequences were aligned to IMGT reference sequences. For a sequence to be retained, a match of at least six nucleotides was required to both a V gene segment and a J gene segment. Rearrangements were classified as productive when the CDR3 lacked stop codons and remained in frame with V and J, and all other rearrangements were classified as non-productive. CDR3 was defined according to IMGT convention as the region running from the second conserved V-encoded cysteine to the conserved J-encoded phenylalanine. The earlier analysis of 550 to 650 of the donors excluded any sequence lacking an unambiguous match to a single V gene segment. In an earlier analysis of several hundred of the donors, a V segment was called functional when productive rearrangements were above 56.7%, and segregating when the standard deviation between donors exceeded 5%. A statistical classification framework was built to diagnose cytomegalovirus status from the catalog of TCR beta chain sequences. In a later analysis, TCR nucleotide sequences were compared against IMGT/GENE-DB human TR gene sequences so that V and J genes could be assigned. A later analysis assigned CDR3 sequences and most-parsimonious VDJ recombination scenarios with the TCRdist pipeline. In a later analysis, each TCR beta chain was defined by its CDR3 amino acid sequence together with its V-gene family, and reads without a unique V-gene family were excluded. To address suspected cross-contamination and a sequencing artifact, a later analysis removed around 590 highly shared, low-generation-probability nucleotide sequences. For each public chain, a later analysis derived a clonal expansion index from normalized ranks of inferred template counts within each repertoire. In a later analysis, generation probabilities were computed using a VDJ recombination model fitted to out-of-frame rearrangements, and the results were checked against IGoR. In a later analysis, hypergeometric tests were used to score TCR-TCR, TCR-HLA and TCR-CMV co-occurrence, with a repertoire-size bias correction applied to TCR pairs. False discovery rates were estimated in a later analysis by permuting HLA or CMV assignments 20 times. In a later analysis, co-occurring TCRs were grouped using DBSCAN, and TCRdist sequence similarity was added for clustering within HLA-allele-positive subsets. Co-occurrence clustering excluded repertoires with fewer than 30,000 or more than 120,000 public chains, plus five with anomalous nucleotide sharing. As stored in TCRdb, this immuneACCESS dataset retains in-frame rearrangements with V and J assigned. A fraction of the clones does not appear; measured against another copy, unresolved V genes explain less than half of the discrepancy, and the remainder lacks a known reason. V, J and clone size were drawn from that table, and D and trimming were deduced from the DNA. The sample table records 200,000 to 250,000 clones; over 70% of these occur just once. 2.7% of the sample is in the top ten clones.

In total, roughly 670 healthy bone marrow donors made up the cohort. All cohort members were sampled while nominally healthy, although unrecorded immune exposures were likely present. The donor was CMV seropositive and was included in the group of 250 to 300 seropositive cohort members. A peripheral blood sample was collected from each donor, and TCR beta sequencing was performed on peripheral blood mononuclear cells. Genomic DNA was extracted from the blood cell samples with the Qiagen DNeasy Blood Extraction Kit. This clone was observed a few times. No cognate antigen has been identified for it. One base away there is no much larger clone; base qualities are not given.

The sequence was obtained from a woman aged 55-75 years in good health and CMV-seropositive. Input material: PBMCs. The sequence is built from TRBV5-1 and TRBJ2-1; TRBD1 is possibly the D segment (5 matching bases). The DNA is TGCGCCAGCAGTCTGCCAGGGCCCGGGTCCAATGAGCAGTTCTTC. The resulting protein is CASSLPGPGSNEQFF.